The 31 T cell receptor beta chains given below trace back to one sample, sequenced in a study of beta chain features in type 1 diabetes. Reverse transcription of all isolated RNA meant that expressed TCRB transcripts were sequenced. Measured with immunoSEQ multiplex PCR; TCRdb has only the in-frame clones, and not every one. The profile shows some 360,000 clones, roughly a fifth of them singletons. Sequenced: naive CD4+ T cells from blood. These TCRs come from a woman younger than 35 in good health.

This clone showed up just a few times. The J gene is TRBJ2-1, the V gene TRBV9; perhaps TRBD2 as D (5 bases). Between the trimmed V and J ends, which lost 2 bases and 0 bases, there was a span of 12 bases. CDR1 and CDR2 from the germline V gene are SGDLS and YYNGEE. The CDR3 runs 16 residues. CDR3 sequence (DNA): TGTGCCAGCAGCGTTAGCGCCCCGAGCTCCTACAATGAGCAGTTCTTC. Amino acid sequence: CASSVSAPSSYNEQFF.

V gene TRBV25-1 combines with J gene TRBJ2-5, with 7 bases that match TRBD2. Germline trimming cut 4 bases from V and 4 bases from J; bases unmatched to any gene: 9. The length of the CDR3 is 15 residues. Germline lookup yields CDR1 MGHDK and CDR2 SYGVNS. As DNA, the CDR3 is TGTGCCAGCAGTGGCTTCTTGGGGGGGATAGAGACCCAGTACTTC. This codes for CASSGFLGGIETQYF.

This clone was seen more than once but under ten times. The chain combines TRBV7-8 with TRBJ2-1; D is perhaps TRBD1 (5 bases). Germline CDR1 is SGHVS and CDR2 is FQNEAQ. The CDR3 length is 17 residues. The V gene lost 2 bases and the J gene lost 6 bases, with 20 bases spanning the gap. CDR3 nucleotide sequence: TGTGCCAGCAGCTTACGCAGGGTAGAGGTGGCCCTCAATGAGCAGTTCTTC. Translating gives CASSLRRVEVALNEQFF.

The chain couples TRBV5-1 to TRBJ2-3, with D possibly matching TRBD2 (6 bases). The CDR3 has 16 amino acids. Germline CDR1 and CDR2: SGHRS and YFSETQ. The germline V and J ends were trimmed by 4 bases and 1 base, with 16 bases remaining between them. The CDR3 nucleotides are TGCGCCAGCAGCGGGGGACTCATTGGAGGCACAGATACGCAGTATTTT. Its translation is CASSGGLIGGTDTQYF.

The chain links TRBV11-2 to TRBJ1-5; no reliable D call. Germline assignment: CDR1 SGHAT and CDR2 FQNNGV. CDR3 size: 13 residues. V dropped 5 bases and J dropped 5 bases, with 10 bases sitting between them. CDR3 sequence reads: CASSVSIYQPQHF. Written as DNA, the CDR3 is TGTGCCAGCAGCGTTAGCATATATCAGCCCCAGCATTTT.

The chain uses TRBV12-5 and TRBJ2-7, with D hard to call. The CDR3 is 16 amino acids. Germline assignment: CDR1 LGHNT and CDR2 FRNRAP. The ends were cut back, 4 bases at V and 5 bases at J, with 21 bases in the middle. The CDR3 spells CASGSDMRSPKDEQYF. In nucleotides, the CDR3 is TGTGCTAGTGGTTCCGACATGAGATCCCCTAAAGACGAGCAGTACTTC.

The chain links TRBV2 to TRBJ2-7; 8 bases are shared with TRBD1. The germline V gene encodes CDR1 SNHLY and CDR2 FYNNEI. Trimming took 8 bases from V and 3 from J; bases not matched to a gene: 6. The CDR3 sequence is 13 residues long. CDR3 amino acids: CASLAGTGYEQYF. CDR3 bases: TGTGCCAGCCTAGCCGGGACAGGCTACGAGCAGTACTTC.

The CDR3 sequence is CASSAGRTNTGELFF. The CDR3 nucleotides read TGTGCCAGCAGCGCGGGACGCACGAACACCGGGGAGCTGTTTTTT. The chain recombines TRBV7-8 with TRBJ2-2; the D gene is possibly TRBD2 (6 bases). The V gene's germline CDR1 is SGHVS and CDR2 FQNEAQ. The CDR3 is 15 amino acids. V lost 5 bases and J 0 bases, leaving 10 bases between the germline ends.

The sample holds a few counts of this clone. The chain employs TRBV9 and TRBJ2-5; maybe TRBD2 (6 bases). Deletions cut 4 bases from V and 5 bases from J, with 18 bases between. The CDR3 sequence is 15 residues long. Germline V gene lookup returns CDR1 SGDLS and CDR2 YYNGEE. For the CDR3, the DNA is TGTGCCAGCAGCCCGACAGCTAGCGTTCGGGAGACCCAGTACTTC. Translated, it gives CASSPTASVRETQYF.

J is TRBJ2-3 and V is TRBV5-1, with 7 bases matching TRBD2. V dropped 3 bases and J dropped 10; count of bases not matched to a gene: 20. This CDR3 contains 17 residues. Per germline, CDR1 SGHRS and CDR2 YFSETQ. CDR3 amino acids: CASSSDTGTTISMAQYF. CDR3 DNA: TGCGCCAGCAGCTCGGATACCGGGACTACAATCTCCATGGCGCAGTATTTT.

This clone appeared a few times. This same CDR3 is encoded by further DNA sequences in the sample. The gene calls are TRBV2 and TRBJ2-3; 8 bases agree with TRBD2. V lost 5 bases and J lost 6; bases outside the gene matches: 1. This CDR3 is built from 12 residues. From germline, CDR1 is SNHLY and CDR2 FYNNEI. CDR3: CASSPSGDTQYF. Written as DNA, the CDR3 is TGTGCCAGCAGTCCTAGCGGGGATACGCAGTATTTT.

The chain combines TRBV30 with TRBJ2-7; 8 bases agree with TRBD2. The V gene's germline CDR1 is GTSNPN and CDR2 SVGIG (reference sequence). The CDR3 is made up of 13 amino acids. J was trimmed by 3 bases and V by 3 bases; bases with no gene match: 4. The CDR3 DNA is TGTGCCTGGAGGGGACGGGGGGGCTACGAGCAGTACTTC. Its translation: CAWRGRGGYEQYF.

This sequence joins TRBV10-3 and TRBJ2-7; tentatively, D is TRBD1 (5 bases). CDR1 is ENHRY and CDR2 is SYGVKD in the germline V gene. The germline V and J ends were trimmed by 6 bases and 3 bases, with 15 bases remaining between them. This CDR3 is 14 amino acids long. Written as DNA, the CDR3 is TGTGCCATCAGAGCAACAGGCGCTGGCTACGAGCAGTACTTC. Amino acids: CAIRATGAGYEQYF.

This clone has only a few counts. This chain joins TRBV21-1 and TRBJ2-1; the D segment call TRBD2 is taken from the table without a DNA check. TRBV21-1 is a documented pseudogene. This CDR3 spans 15 amino acids. The chain's CDR3 is CASSNREAPYNEQFF. CDR3 nucleotides: TGTGCCAGCAGCAATAGAGAGGCACCCTACAATGAGCAGTTCTTC.

V is TRBV30 and J is TRBJ1-5, with 7 bases identical to TRBD1. The CDR3 is 17 amino acids. V lost 0 bases and J lost 4; bases outside the gene matches: 12. Germline CDR1 GTSNPN, CDR2 SVGIG (reference sequence). The CDR3: CAWSVQRDSLVNQPQHF. CDR3 in DNA: TGTGCCTGGAGTGTACAACGGGACAGTTTAGTAAATCAGCCCCAGCATTTT.

This clone has only a few counts. The rearrangement links TRBV5-6 to TRBJ2-7, with D possibly matching TRBD2 (5 bases). CDR3 size: 12 residues. The V end lost 5 bases, the J end lost 5 bases, and 11 bases lay between the germline ends. The germline V gene encodes CDR1 SGHDT and CDR2 YYEEEE. The CDR3: CASSSTGNEQYF. The CDR3 DNA sequence: TGTGCCAGCAGTTCGACCGGGAACGAGCAGTACTTC. Drawing the rest from reference TRBV5-6 and TRBJ2-7, the complete variable domain is DAGVTQSPTHLIKTRGQQVTLRCSPKSGHDTVSWYQQALGQGPQFIFQYYEEEERQRGNFPDRFSGHQFPNYSSELNVNALLLGDSALYLCASSSTGNEQYFGPGTRLTVT.

The V gene is TRBV25-1, the J gene TRBJ1-2; 7 positions agree with TRBD1. V gave up 4 bases and J gave up 5 bases; unmatched junction bases: 4. Germline lookup yields CDR1 MGHDK and CDR2 SYGVNS. This CDR3 is built from 13 residues. The CDR3 loop reads CASSVPRGYGYTF. The CDR3 DNA follows: TGTGCCAGCAGTGTACCCAGGGGGTATGGCTACACCTTC.

This sequence joins TRBV21-1 and TRBJ2-1; the table's D call, TRBD1, has no DNA check behind it. TRBV21-1 is reported as a pseudogene. The CDR3 totals 14 residues. The CDR3 sequence is CASSKAHGREIEFF. The CDR3 bases are TGTGCCAGCAGCAAAGCGCATGGCAGGGAAATTGAGTTCTTC.

V and J are TRBV5-1 and TRBJ2-1; TRBD1 matches 10 bases. V gave up 4 bases and J gave up 0 bases; unmatched junction bases: 10. Germline V lookup: CDR1 SGHRS, CDR2 YFSETQ. The CDR3 extends over 18 amino acids. The CDR3: CASSRRDRGLSSYNEQFF. The CDR3 bases are TGCGCCAGCAGCCGCCGGGACAGGGGACTTAGCTCCTACAATGAGCAGTTCTTC.

There are a few counts of this clone. The chain employs TRBV18 and TRBJ2-7, with a possible D match to TRBD2 (6 bases). This CDR3 is built from 14 residues. The V gene lost 6 bases and the J gene lost 5 bases, with 17 bases spanning the gap. CDR1 and CDR2 (germline): KGHSH, LQKENI. This CDR3 reads CASSPTPGANEQYF. The DNA for the CDR3 is TGTGCCAGCTCGCCGACTCCGGGAGCTAACGAGCAGTACTTC.

The chain links TRBV1 to TRBJ2-5; TRBD1 is taken as the D call from the table, unchecked against the DNA. TRBV1 is deemed a pseudogene. The CDR3 extends over 17 amino acids. The DNA of the CDR3 is TGCACCAGCAGCCACTGTGGCCAGGGCCCCCAACAAGAGACCCAGTACTTC. This encodes CTSSHCGQGPQQETQYF.

This clone was counted between two and nine times. V and J are TRBV9 and TRBJ2-3, with 7 bases that match TRBD2. Germline lookup yields CDR1 SGDLS and CDR2 YYNGEE. Trimming removed 0 bases from V and 5 bases from J; junction bases left unmatched: 6. The CDR3 loop spans 15 amino acids. CDR3: CASSVGAGVVDTQYF. The DNA of the CDR3 is TGTGCCAGCAGCGTAGGGGCGGGAGTGGTAGATACGCAGTATTTT.

V usage is TRBV6-6 and J usage is TRBJ2-1; TRBD1 agrees at 7 bases. Looked up from germline, CDR1 is MNHNY and CDR2 is SVGAGI (reference sequence). This CDR3 contains 14 residues. After removal of 7 bases from V and 5 bases from J, the junction contained 8 bases not matched to a gene. DNA of the CDR3: TGTGCCAGCAAAGAAGGGGGCTTCGACAATGAGCAGTTCTTC. This translates into CASKEGGFDNEQFF.

The chain links TRBV4-1 to TRBJ1-1; D remains ambiguous. CDR1 and CDR2 from the germline V gene are MGHRA and YSYEKL. The germline V and J ends were trimmed by 1 base and 8 bases, with 14 bases remaining between them. There are 14 residues in the CDR3. Here the CDR3 reads CASSQAFGVVEAFF. CDR3 sequence (DNA): TGCGCCAGCAGCCAAGCCTTCGGGGTAGTCGAAGCTTTCTTT.

The chain uses TRBV10-3 and TRBJ1-1; a possible D gene is TRBD1 (6 bases). Germline V gene lookup returns CDR1 ENHRY and CDR2 SYGVKD. V was shortened by 7 bases and J by 3 bases, with 12 bases between the two germline ends. The length of the CDR3 is 13 residues. CDR3 sequence (DNA): TGTGCCATCATTGCGGACAGATACACTGAAGCTTTCTTT. Translation: CAIIADRYTEAFF.

V and J are TRBV30 and TRBJ2-3; 8 bases match TRBD1. Trimming removed 5 bases from V and 3 bases from J; junction bases left unmatched: 7. Germline CDR1 and CDR2: GTSNPN and SVGIG (reference sequence). This CDR3 is 14 amino acids long. The CDR3 spells CAWGGQDYTDTQYF. The CDR3 region has the DNA TGTGCCTGGGGGGGACAGGACTATACAGATACGCAGTATTTT.

The J gene is TRBJ1-2, the V gene TRBV25-1, with TRBD1 identical over 8 bases. V lost 5 bases to trimming and J lost 2 bases; unmatched junction nucleotides: 10. Germline V lookup: CDR1 MGHDK, CDR2 SYGVNS. CDR3 length: 16 residues. CDR3: CASSSGQGARNYGYTF. The CDR3 nucleotides read TGTGCCAGCAGTTCCGGGCAGGGGGCACGCAACTATGGCTACACCTTC.

This chain links TRBV7-2 with TRBJ1-2; possible D gene TRBD1, 5 bases. CDR1 and CDR2 (germline): SGHTA, FQGNSA. V gave up 4 bases and J gave up 5 bases, with 14 bases separating them. The CDR3 runs 14 residues. CDR3 protein: CASSSQATVYGYTF. The CDR3 bases are TGTGCCAGCAGCTCGCAAGCGACAGTGTATGGCTACACCTTC. The variable domain in full, with the rest retrieved from reference TRBV7-2 and TRBJ1-2, is GAGVSQSPSNKVTEKGKDVELRCDPISGHTALYWYRQSLGQGLEFLIYFQGNSAPDKSGLPSDRFSAERTGGSVSTLTIQRTQQEDSAVYLCASSSQATVYGYTFGSGTRLTVV.

This clone has only a few counts. The J gene is TRBJ2-2, the V gene TRBV4-1, with a weak D call TRBD1 (6 bases). Trimming left V 4 bases short and J 1 base short, with 13 bases between. Germline CDR1 and CDR2: MGHRA and YSYEKL. CDR3 length: 16 amino acids. CDR3 nucleotides: TGCGCCAGCAGCCGCGCCGGGACATGGAACACCGGGGAGCTGTTTTTT. Translation gives CASSRAGTWNTGELFF.

This clone was observed once. This chain joins TRBV29-1 and TRBJ1-1; a weak D match, TRBD1 (5 bases). The CDR3 loop spans 13 amino acids. Germline CDR1 and CDR2: SQVTM and ANQGSEA. V was shortened by 3 bases and J by 5 bases, with 13 bases between the two germline ends. In DNA, the CDR3 is TGCAGCGTTGAGGGCTCGGGGGATACTGAAGCTTTCTTT. Its translation: CSVEGSGDTEAFF.

This clone has a handful of counts. This chain uses TRBV7-9 with TRBJ2-1, with 7 bases matching TRBD2. J was trimmed by 5 bases and V by 8 bases; bases with no gene match: 6. CDR3 length: 13 amino acids. Per germline, CDR1 SEHNR and CDR2 FQNEAQ (reference sequence). CDR3 in amino acids: CASCGSPDNEQFF. Written as DNA, the CDR3 is TGTGCCAGCTGCGGGAGCCCGGACAATGAGCAGTTCTTC.